Listed here are 25 T cell receptor beta chains from one sample, sequenced in a study of persistence of HIV-infected CD4 T cells. For these TCRs, the target antigens are not known. The stimulus was an HIV-1 Gag 15-mer peptide pool, about 1 ug/peptide/mL. Responding CD4+ T cells were sorted by upregulation of both CD40 ligand and CD69. This was the immunoSEQ version 4 assay in survey mode. The assay was immunoSEQ multiplex PCR, and TCRdb's table has in-frame clones only and misses some. This table has some 13,000 clones, roughly 62% appearing once. Sample: CD4+ T cells sorted from PBMCs after roughly 19-hour stimulation, taken from a patient who received antiretroviral therapy. The receptors come from an adult man with HIV who was CMV-seropositive.

By sample share, this clone is medium-sized. The genes are TRBV2 and TRBJ1-3; no clear D gene. Germline V gene data show CDR1 as SNHLY and CDR2 as FYNNEI. The length of the CDR3 is 15 residues. Trimming removed 7 bases from V and 0 bases from J, with 13 bases in between. In nucleotides, the CDR3 is TGTGCCAGCAAGGTGAGGGCTTCCTCTGGAAACACCATATATTTT. Translated, it gives CASKVRASSGNTIYF.

The chain couples TRBV12-3 or TRBV12-4 to TRBJ1-2; D is undetermined. The V end was cut by 6 bases, the J end by 5 bases, with 13 bases between. The CDR3 totals 13 residues. The CDR3 nucleotides are TGTGCCAGCAGCCCTCGAGGCTCTTATGGCTACACCTTC. Its protein product is CASSPRGSYGYTF.

The chain employs TRBV7-8 and TRBJ2-5; perhaps TRBD1 as D (7 bases). Germline CDR1 SGHVS, CDR2 FQNEAQ. V lost 5 bases to trimming and J lost 7 bases, with 20 bases between them. This CDR3 spans 15 amino acids. The CDR3 sequence is CASSRVVQGGGTQYF. Written as DNA, the CDR3 is TGTGCCAGCAGCCGAGTTGTCCAGGGGGGTGGGACCCAGTACTTC.

The chain is built from TRBV5-1 and TRBJ2-2, with 12 bases identical to TRBD2. V shed 7 bases and J 9 bases; nucleotides not matched to a gene: 16. Germline values: CDR1 SGHRS, CDR2 YFSETQ. This CDR3 contains 17 residues. CDR3: CASGTLAGGRDSRELFF. The CDR3 coding sequence is TGCGCCAGCGGAACTCTAGCGGGGGGGCGCGATTCGAGGGAGCTGTTTTTT.

Only a few counts were recorded for this clone. The chain is built from TRBV6-6 and TRBJ2-5; D perhaps matches TRBD1 (7 bases). Looked up from germline, CDR1 is MNHNY and CDR2 is SVGAGI (reference sequence). Deletions cut 6 bases from V and 5 bases from J, with 16 bases between. This CDR3 has 14 residues. As DNA, the CDR3 is TGTGCCAGCAGCGATCAGGGGGGTGGGGAGACCCAGTACTTC. This codes for CASSDQGGGETQYF.

There are a few counts of this clone. This rearrangement joins TRBV23-1 to TRBJ2-2; a weak D match, TRBD1 (5 bases). TRBV23-1 is treated as an ORF (open reading frame) with a function not yet certain. This CDR3 has 16 residues. V was shortened by 3 bases and J by 5 bases, with 16 bases between the two germline ends. DNA of the CDR3: TGCGCCAGCAGTCAGGCTACAGGTCTGGAGACCGGGGAGCTGTTTTTT. It specifies CASSQATGLETGELFF.

This rearrangement joins TRBV27 to TRBJ1-2; a weak D match, TRBD1 (5 bases). Looked up from germline, CDR1 is MNHEY and CDR2 is SMNVEV (reference sequence). The CDR3 has 14 amino acids. V was trimmed by 3 bases and J by 3 bases, leaving 11 bases between them. DNA of the CDR3: TGTGCCAGCAGTTTTCGGGGCTTGGACTATGGCTACACCTTC. It translates to CASSFRGLDYGYTF.

The chain couples TRBV4-1 to TRBJ1-2, with a possible D match to TRBD1 (6 bases). The CDR3 spans 14 residues. V was pared by 3 bases and J by 0 bases, with 8 bases between. The germline V gene encodes CDR1 MGHRA and CDR2 YSYEKL. The CDR3 protein is CASSQDRANYGYTF. As DNA, the CDR3 is TGCGCCAGCAGCCAGGACAGAGCTAACTATGGCTACACCTTC.

The V and J genes are TRBV12-3 or TRBV12-4 and TRBJ2-3; D remains ambiguous. CDR3 size: 11 residues. The ends were cut back, 0 bases at V and 5 bases at J, with 0 bases in the middle. The CDR3 region is CASSLADTQYF. The CDR3 DNA reads TGTGCCAGCAGTTTAGCAGATACGCAGTATTTT.

The chain is built from TRBV7-2 and TRBJ2-1; D not certain. Deletions cut 0 bases from V and 2 bases from J, with 8 bases between. Germline CDR1 is SGHTA and CDR2 is FQGNSA. This CDR3 has 15 residues. CDR3 in DNA: TGTGCCAGCAGCTTAGCGGTCCTGACCTACAATGAGCAGTTCTTC. Protein: CASSLAVLTYNEQFF.

The chain carries TRBV29-1 and TRBJ2-5; D is ambiguous. Trimming took 7 bases from V and 3 from J, leaving 6 bases between them. Germline CDR1 reads SQVTM; CDR2 reads ANQGSEA. This CDR3 contains 10 residues. As DNA, the CDR3 is TGCAGCGCCATGGAAGAGACCCAGTACTTC. This gives the protein CSAMEETQYF.

Sample share makes this clone medium-sized (0.01 to 0.1%). This chain connects TRBV5-1 to TRBJ2-3; 8 nucleotides match TRBD2. V was clipped by 4 bases and J by 0 bases; unmatched bases: 4. Germline V lookup: CDR1 SGHRS, CDR2 YFSETQ. The CDR3 covers 15 residues. The CDR3 sequence: CASSDTGGSTDTQYF. The DNA for the CDR3 is TGCGCCAGCAGCGATACGGGGGGGAGCACAGATACGCAGTATTTT.

This chain uses TRBV6-5 with TRBJ1-3; 9 bases agree with TRBD1. CDR3 length equals 15 residues. With 11 bases clipped from V and 4 bases from J, the junction kept 12 bases outside the gene matches. Germline CDR1 MNHEY, CDR2 SVGAGI. This CDR3 reads CAVTTGQGGGNTIYF. CDR3 coding DNA: TGTGCCGTTACCACGGGACAGGGAGGGGGAAACACCATATATTTT.

The V call is TRBV28, the J call TRBJ1-1, with 7 nucleotides matching TRBD1. V lost 5 bases, J lost 5 bases, and 11 bases stayed unmatched. Germline loops: CDR1 MDHEN, CDR2 SYDVKM. The CDR3 contains 15 residues. CDR3 nucleotides: TGTGCCAGCAGTAGGAAAACAGGGGTAGGGACTGAAGCTTTCTTT. This codes for CASSRKTGVGTEAFF.

This clone was counted between two and nine times. The V gene is TRBV5-1, the J gene TRBJ2-6; D not resolved. Trimming took 4 bases from V and 1 from J, leaving 15 bases between them. CDR3 length: 17 amino acids. Germline-derived CDR1 and CDR2 are SGHRS and YFSETQ. CDR3 nucleotide sequence: TGCGCCAGCAGCCTGGGGTCTCGCCCATCTGGGGCCAACGTCCTGACTTTC. This sequence encodes CASSLGSRPSGANVLTF.

This chain links TRBV6-5 with TRBJ1-2; no reliable D call. CDR1 MNHEY and CDR2 SVGAGI come from the germline V gene. Trimming took off 3 bases at V and 5 bases at J, with 10 bases between the two ends. CDR3 length: 13 residues. The CDR3 protein is CASSYLDKYGYTF. The CDR3 DNA reads as TGTGCCAGCAGTTATCTTGACAAGTATGGCTACACCTTC.

Only a few counts were recorded for this clone. The J gene is TRBJ1-5, the V gene TRBV6-5, with D hard to call. This CDR3 is built from 14 residues. Per the germline V gene, CDR1 is MNHEY and CDR2 is SVGAGI. Trimming pared 6 bases from V and 12 bases from J, leaving 21 bases between. CDR3 protein: CASSPARIISHQHF. CDR3 nucleotide sequence: TGTGCCAGCAGCCCAGCGCGGATAATCAGTCACCAGCATTTT.

This rearrangement joins TRBV30 to TRBJ1-6, with 8 positions matching TRBD1. Germline V lookup: CDR1 GTSNPN, CDR2 SVGIG (reference sequence). Losses at the gene ends were 4 bases for V and 7 bases for J; bases not matched to a gene: 6. The CDR3 totals 14 residues. The CDR3 DNA reads TGTGCCTGGATTCAGGACAGGGCGAATTCACCCCTCCACTTT. Translation: CAWIQDRANSPLHF.

This clone is a singleton in its sample. The chain couples TRBV9 to TRBJ2-3; 8 bases are shared with TRBD2. The CDR3 extends over 16 amino acids. Trimming at V came to 4 bases and at J to 6 bases, leaving 13 bases not matched to a gene. The germline gives CDR1 SGDLS, CDR2 YYNGEE. CDR3 amino acids: CASSSRGSGAPDTQYF. In DNA form, the CDR3 reads TGTGCCAGCAGCTCCCGGGGTAGCGGGGCACCCGATACGCAGTATTTT.

This sequence joins TRBV10-2 and TRBJ1-2; D uncertain. Trimming took 5 bases from V and 1 from J, leaving 8 bases between them. The CDR3 runs to 13 residues. CDR1 WSHSY and CDR2 SAAADI come from the germline V gene. CDR3 nucleotides: TGCGCCAGCAGTTCATACGTTAACTATGGCTACACCTTC. Translation gives CASSSYVNYGYTF.

In this sample, this clone is medium-sized. The rearrangement uses TRBV19 and TRBJ2-3; 7 bases are shared with TRBD2. Per germline, CDR1 LNHDA and CDR2 SQIVND (reference sequence). The CDR3 is 15 residues long. V shed 6 bases, J shed 0 bases, and the junction held 6 bases outside the gene matches. The CDR3 spells CASSGRERSTDTQYF. CDR3 DNA sequence: TGTGCCAGTAGCGGGCGGGAGAGGAGCACAGATACGCAGTATTTT.

This clone was detected a few times. This sequence joins TRBV28 and TRBJ2-3; D may correspond to TRBD1 or TRBD2 (6 bases each). The germline CDR1 and CDR2 sequences are MDHEN and SYDVKM. Trimming removed 2 bases at V and 2 bases at J, with 20 bases between. The CDR3 length is 18 residues. The CDR3 sequence is CASSLGPGELASTDTQYF. The CDR3 DNA follows: TGTGCCAGCAGTTTAGGGCCAGGGGAACTAGCTTCCACAGATACGCAGTATTTT. Variable domain in full (rest from reference TRBV28 and TRBJ2-3): DVKVTQSSRYLVKRTGEKVFLECVQDMDHENMFWYRQDPGLGLRLIYFSYDVKMKEKGDIPEGYSVSREKKERFSLILESASTNQTSMYLCASSLGPGELASTDTQYFGPGTRLTVL.

The chain employs TRBV7-2 and TRBJ1-1; D is ambiguous. There are 14 residues in the CDR3. Looked up from germline, CDR1 is SGHTA and CDR2 is FQGNSA. V gave up 6 bases and J gave up 10 bases, with 21 bases separating them. The CDR3 DNA reads TGTGCCAGCAGTTCAACTGGCGGAGGTCTTAGAGCTTTCTTT. Amino acids: CASSSTGGGLRAFF.

This clone was observed a handful of times. This chain connects TRBV10-3 to TRBJ2-1, with D possibly called TRBD1 or TRBD2 (6 bases each). The length of the CDR3 is 12 residues. The V end lost 10 bases, the J end lost 7 bases, and 14 bases lay between the germline ends. Germline loops: CDR1 ENHRY, CDR2 SYGVKD. The CDR3 sequence: CATSPGANEQFF. The CDR3 DNA is TGTGCCACCTCCCCGGGGGCAAATGAGCAGTTCTTC.

This clone was seen a single time. The chain joins TRBV5-8 to TRBJ1-4; perhaps TRBD1 as D (5 bases). Germline CDR1 reads SGHTS; CDR2 reads YDEGEE. V was cut by 6 bases and J by 14 bases, with 20 bases left in between. This CDR3 has 13 amino acids. Here the CDR3 reads CASTFLGTVDLFF. CDR3 DNA: TGTGCCAGCACCTTCCTCGGGACCGTAGACCTGTTTTTT.